The next 17 T cell receptor beta chains were all read from a single sample in a study of blood T cell repertoires in COVID-19. Method: immunoSEQ multiplex PCR; TCRdb's copy keeps in-frame clones and lacks some. Counted here are some 250,000 clones, 70% to 90% occurring once; the ten biggest clones make up around 0.78%. Material: peripheral blood. The source of these receptors is a woman aged 25 to 45 with acute or convalescent COVID-19.

The chain recombines TRBV27 with TRBJ1-6; no reliable D call. Germline V lookup: CDR1 MNHEY, CDR2 SMNVEV (reference sequence). Trimming removed 0 bases at V and 7 bases at J, with 10 bases between. CDR3 length equals 15 residues. CDR3 coding DNA: TGTGCCAGCAGTTTATCGTACAGTCGGAATTCACCCCTCCACTTT. This encodes CASSLSYSRNSPLHF.

The CDR3 sequence: CASSQDRAPSSTEAFF. DNA for the CDR3: TGTGCCAGCAGCCAAGACAGGGCTCCATCGTCGACTGAAGCTTTCTTT. The chain joins TRBV3-1 (or the pseudogene TRBV3-2) to TRBJ1-1; maybe TRBD1 (5 bases). CDR1 LGHDT and CDR2 YNNKEL come from the germline V gene (reference sequence). This CDR3 is built from 16 residues. The V end lost 0 bases, the J end lost 5 bases, and 16 bases lay between the germline ends.

The rearrangement links TRBV19 to TRBJ2-3; D possibly corresponds to TRBD2 (6 bases). The CDR3 is 15 residues long. V shed 1 base and J shed 1 base, with 9 bases lying between them. Looked up from germline, CDR1 is LNHDA and CDR2 is SQIVND (reference sequence). Here the CDR3 reads CASSIVGGGTDTQYF. CDR3 nucleotides: TGTGCCAGTAGTATAGTTGGAGGGGGCACAGATACGCAGTATTTT. Variable domain in full (rest from reference TRBV19 and TRBJ2-3): DGGITQSPKYLFRKEGQNVTLSCEQNLNHDAMYWYRQDPGQGLRLIYYSQIVNDFQKGDIAEGYSVSREKKESFPLTVTSAQKNPTAFYLCASSIVGGGTDTQYFGPGTRLTVL.

This CDR3 is CASSLRGYEQYF. The CDR3 DNA sequence: TGTGCCAGCAGTTTAAGAGGGTACGAGCAGTACTTC. The gene calls are TRBV12-3 or TRBV12-4 and TRBJ2-7; D possibly corresponds to TRBD2 (5 bases). The CDR3 extends over 12 amino acids. V lost 2 bases and J 4 bases, leaving 6 bases between the germline ends.

Note on this clone: The same CDR3 also results from other DNA sequences found in this sample. J is TRBJ2-3 and V is TRBV5-6; TRBD2 is a possible D gene (7 bases). V lost 0 bases and J lost 3, with 11 bases in between. There are 15 residues in the CDR3. CDR1 SGHDT and CDR2 YYEEEE come from the germline V gene. The CDR3 loop reads CASSLAGGRTDTQYF. The CDR3 DNA sequence: TGTGCCAGCAGCTTGGCCGGGGGGCGGACAGATACGCAGTATTTT. Full variable domain (rest looked up from reference TRBV5-6 and TRBJ2-3): DAGVTQSPTHLIKTRGQQVTLRCSPKSGHDTVSWYQQALGQGPQFIFQYYEEEERQRGNFPDRFSGHQFPNYSSELNVNALLLGDSALYLCASSLAGGRTDTQYFGPGTRLTVL.

The chain uses TRBV4-3 and TRBJ1-5; the D is unclear. Deletions cut 0 bases from V and 5 bases from J, with 11 bases between. CDR3 size: 15 residues. Germline CDR1 is LGHNA and CDR2 is YSLEER. CDR3 in amino acids: CASSQDFGPYQPQHF. The CDR3 coding sequence is TGCGCCAGCAGCCAAGATTTTGGGCCTTATCAGCCCCAGCATTTT.

The V gene is TRBV7-2, the J gene TRBJ1-2; no firm D call. Germline values: CDR1 SGHTA, CDR2 FQGNSA. Trimming took 1 base from V and 3 from J, leaving 12 bases between them. This CDR3 has 15 amino acids. DNA of the CDR3: TGTGCCAGCAGCTTAGGTAACCCCGAGGACTATGGCTACACCTTC. This gives the protein CASSLGNPEDYGYTF. The variable domain in full, completed from reference TRBV7-2 and TRBJ1-2, reads GAGVSQSPSNKVTEKGKDVELRCDPISGHTALYWYRQSLGQGLEFLIYFQGNSAPDKSGLPSDRFSAERTGGSVSTLTIQRTQQEDSAVYLCASSLGNPEDYGYTFGSGTRLTVV.

DNA for the CDR3: TGTGCCAGCACGGAGGGGACTAACTACAATGAGCAGTTCTTC. Its translation: CASTEGTNYNEQFF. The V gene is TRBV2, the J gene TRBJ2-1; 7 nucleotides align to TRBD2. CDR1 SNHLY and CDR2 FYNNEI come from the germline V gene. The CDR3 extends over 14 amino acids. Unmatched junction bases numbered 6, after V lost 7 bases and J lost 3 bases.

The chain is built from TRBV6-5 and TRBJ1-2; 7 positions agree with TRBD1. The CDR3 consists of 15 residues. Germline lookup yields CDR1 MNHEY and CDR2 SVGAGI. V was pared by 7 bases and J by 4 bases, with 12 bases of the junction left unmatched. CDR3 bases: TGTGCCAGCATTCTCGATCCGGGACAGAGCTATGGCTACACCTTC. Translated: CASILDPGQSYGYTF.

The chain has TRBV19 and TRBJ1-1, with TRBD1 matching over 8 bases. The CDR3 extends over 14 amino acids. CDR1 and CDR2 (germline): LNHDA, SQIVND (reference sequence). The V and J ends lost 3 bases and 1 base, in that order; junction bases with no gene match: 1. The chain's CDR3 is CASSIGTGNTEAFF. The CDR3 DNA reads TGTGCCAGTAGTATCGGGACAGGGAACACTGAAGCTTTCTTT.

The V call is TRBV27, the J call TRBJ2-7; 8 bases line up with TRBD2. Germline V gene sequence: CDR1 MNHEY, CDR2 SMNVEV (reference sequence). Germline trimming cut 0 bases from V and 2 bases from J; bases unmatched to any gene: 15. CDR3 length equals 19 residues. CDR3 in amino acids: CASSLSGGLAGITTYEQYF. The CDR3 bases are TGTGCCAGCAGTTTATCGGGGGGCCTAGCGGGCATTACAACCTACGAGCAGTACTTC.

The chain carries TRBV20-1 and TRBJ2-1, with TRBD2 matching over 11 bases. The CDR3 totals 15 residues. Germline V lookup: CDR1 DFQATT, CDR2 SNEGSKA (reference sequence). V shed 3 bases, J shed 2 bases, and the junction held 3 bases outside the gene matches. Here the CDR3 reads CSASLAGGAYNEQFF. In DNA form, the CDR3 reads TGCAGTGCTAGTTTAGCGGGAGGGGCCTACAATGAGCAGTTCTTC.

This clone has just a few counts. This chain uses TRBV19 with TRBJ1-1; 11 nucleotides match TRBD1. The germline CDR1 and CDR2 sequences are LNHDA and SQIVND (reference sequence). The CDR3 has 15 residues. Trimming cost V 4 bases and J 5 bases; bases outside gene matches: 6. CDR3 in DNA: TGTGCCAGTAGTACCCGGACAGGGGGCGTGACTGAAGCTTTCTTT. Translation: CASSTRTGGVTEAFF.

V usage is TRBV19 and J usage is TRBJ2-5, with 10 bases identical to TRBD2. Trimming at V came to 5 bases and at J to 7 bases, leaving 13 bases not matched to a gene. The germline V gene encodes CDR1 LNHDA and CDR2 SQIVND (reference sequence). The length of the CDR3 is 16 residues. CDR3: CASSFDSGRQLGTQYF. In DNA form, the CDR3 reads TGTGCCAGTAGTTTTGATAGCGGGAGGCAGTTAGGGACCCAGTACTTC. Using reference TRBV19 and TRBJ2-5 for the parts outside the CDR3, the full variable domain is DGGITQSPKYLFRKEGQNVTLSCEQNLNHDAMYWYRQDPGQGLRLIYYSQIVNDFQKGDIAEGYSVSREKKESFPLTVTSAQKNPTAFYLCASSFDSGRQLGTQYFGPGTRLLVL.

V and J are TRBV4-3 and TRBJ1-1; TRBD1 matches 7 bases. Germline V lookup: CDR1 LGHNA, CDR2 YSLEER. The V and J ends lost 9 bases and 1 base, in that order; junction bases with no gene match: 5. This CDR3 is 13 amino acids long. Written as DNA, the CDR3 is TGCGCCAGTACCGGGACAGCGAACACTGAAGCTTTCTTT. Encoded protein: CASTGTANTEAFF.

This chain links TRBV6-1 with TRBJ1-1; D might be TRBD1 (6 bases). CDR3 length: 15 amino acids. Deletions cut 2 bases from V and 6 bases from J, with 16 bases between. Germline lookup yields CDR1 MNHNS and CDR2 SASEGT. CDR3 in amino acids: CASSETGSRSAEAFF. The CDR3 coding sequence is TGTGCCAGCAGTGAAACAGGGAGTCGGTCCGCTGAAGCTTTCTTT.

V gene TRBV6-4 combines with J gene TRBJ2-1, with 11 bases identical to TRBD2. The CDR3 is 14 residues long. With 4 bases clipped from V and 7 bases from J, the junction kept 3 bases outside the gene matches. Germline V lookup: CDR1 MRHNA, CDR2 SNTAGT. The CDR3: CASSASGGNNEQFF. The CDR3 DNA is TGTGCCAGCAGTGCTAGCGGGGGGAATAATGAGCAGTTCTTC.